A single sample gave rise to the 27 T cell receptor beta chains below, sequenced in a study of T cells after yellow fever vaccination. TCRdb itself ran the 5' RACE reads through MiXCR, one entry per CDR3 protein. This repertoire shows approximately 610,000 distinct CDR3 sequences, 17% found once; its top ten account for 17%. The specimen comprised PBMCs, sampled about 5 days after the first yellow fever vaccination. The receptor set was obtained from a man between 18 and 29 years old who received the YFV17D yellow fever vaccine.

The V and J genes are TRBV24-1 and TRBJ2-3, with 9 nucleotides matching TRBD1. Losses at the gene ends were 4 bases for V and 2 bases for J; bases not matched to a gene: 6. The CDR3 consists of 16 residues. Per germline, CDR1 KGHDR and CDR2 SFDVKD. Written as DNA, the CDR3 is TGTGCCACCAGTGACTTGGGACAGGGAAACACAGATACGCAGTATTTT. Residues: CATSDLGQGNTDTQYF.

The V gene is TRBV5-1, the J gene TRBJ2-1, with TRBD2 matching over 11 bases. Germline V gives CDR1 SGHRS, CDR2 YFSETQ. This CDR3 has 15 amino acids. J was trimmed by 4 bases and V by 5 bases; bases with no gene match: 5. This chain's CDR3 is CASRIAGGHYNEQFF. The CDR3 nucleotides are TGCGCCAGCAGAATAGCGGGGGGGCATTACAATGAGCAGTTCTTC.

This clonotype was seen more than once but under ten times. The chain joins TRBV27 to TRBJ1-6; no clear D gene. Germline CDR1 MNHEY, CDR2 SMNVEV (reference sequence). The CDR3 is made up of 16 amino acids. V was clipped by 3 bases and J by 5 bases, with 14 bases between them. CDR3 sequence reads: CASSFGGSDDNSPLHF. DNA of the CDR3: TGTGCCAGCAGTTTCGGAGGCAGCGACGATAATTCACCCCTCCACTTT.

This clonotype was seen more than once but under ten times. This chain uses TRBV6-1 with TRBJ2-2; TRBD2 matches at 8 bases. CDR1 and CDR2 from the germline V gene are MNHNS and SASEGT. The CDR3 is 15 residues long. V was pared by 6 bases and J by 1 base, with 4 bases of the junction left unmatched. Here the CDR3 reads CASRWLAGNTGELFF. The CDR3 nucleotides are TGTGCCAGCAGATGGCTAGCGGGGAACACCGGGGAGCTGTTTTTT.

CDR3 loop: CASSRGGTVHTEAFF. The CDR3 coding sequence is TGTGCCAGTAGTAGGGGGGGAACAGTTCACACTGAAGCTTTCTTT. The V gene is TRBV19, the J gene TRBJ1-1, with a tentative D call TRBD1 (5 bases). Germline CDR1 LNHDA, CDR2 SQIVND (reference sequence). The CDR3 spans 15 residues. Trimming shortened V by 4 bases and J by 3 bases, and 15 bases separated the two germline ends. The full variable domain, completed using reference TRBV19 and TRBJ1-1, is DGGITQSPKYLFRKEGQNVTLSCEQNLNHDAMYWYRQDPGQGLRLIYYSQIVNDFQKGDIAEGYSVSREKKESFPLTVTSAQKNPTAFYLCASSRGGTVHTEAFFGQGTRLTVV.

This clonotype showed up just a few times. The chain recombines TRBV5-1 with TRBJ2-3; D unresolved. V was cut by 4 bases and J by 1 base, with 10 bases left in between. CDR1 and CDR2 from the germline V gene are SGHRS and YFSETQ. This CDR3 spans 14 amino acids. The CDR3 DNA reads as TGCGCCAGCAGCCCTAACCAAGGCACAGATACGCAGTATTTT. It translates to CASSPNQGTDTQYF.

In the case of this clonotype: This clone may be a read error of a much larger clone one base away. This rearrangement joins TRBV2 to TRBJ2-1; D is ambiguous. The CDR3 covers 10 residues. Trimming took off 5 bases at V and 9 bases at J, with 5 bases between the two ends. CDR1 SNHLY and CDR2 FYNNEI come from the germline V gene. The CDR3 nucleotides are TGTGCCAGCAGTTTCAGTGAGCAGTTCTTC. Translating gives CASSFSEQFF.

This clonotype was seen a handful of times. CDR3 sequence reads: CASSSDVGTGRWYV. The CDR3 DNA reads as TGTGCCAGCAGTTCGGATGTCGGAACAGGGAGGTGGTACGTC. The chain combines TRBV6-5 with TRBJ2-7; D may match TRBD1 or TRBD2 (6 bases each). V was clipped by 4 bases and J by 12 bases, with 22 bases between them. Germline V gene data show CDR1 as MNHEY and CDR2 as SVGAGI. CDR3 length: 14 amino acids.

This clonotype turned up a few times. The V and J genes are TRBV12-3 or TRBV12-4 and TRBJ2-1; D tentatively reads TRBD1 or TRBD2 (5 bases each). The CDR3 is made up of 14 amino acids. V lost 6 bases to trimming and J lost 5 bases, with 14 bases between them. The CDR3 DNA sequence: TGTGCCAGCAGCCCAAAATGGGGGAACAATGAGCAGTTCTTC. Translation: CASSPKWGNNEQFF.

The chain is built from TRBV28 and TRBJ1-4, with a weak D call TRBD1 (5 bases). The CDR3 has 14 residues. Germline assignment: CDR1 MDHEN and CDR2 SYDVKM. V lost 7 bases to trimming and J lost 0 bases, with 9 bases between them. The CDR3 sequence: CASIQGATNEKLFF. CDR3 in DNA: TGTGCCAGCATCCAGGGTGCAACTAATGAAAAACTGTTTTTT.

In this sample, this clonotype turned up a few times. The chain is built from TRBV25-1 and TRBJ1-2; 7 bases align to TRBD1. The CDR3 is 13 residues long. Trimming took 6 bases from V and 8 from J; bases not matched to a gene: 9. Germline V lookup: CDR1 MGHDK, CDR2 SYGVNS. CDR3 sequence reads: CASSFDRAEGYTF. CDR3 bases: TGTGCCAGCAGCTTCGACAGGGCTGAAGGCTACACCTTC.

This clonotype turned up a few times. J is TRBJ1-5 and V is TRBV20-1; D not resolved. CDR3 size: 13 residues. The V gene lost 3 bases and the J gene lost 8 bases, with 14 bases spanning the gap. Looked up from germline, CDR1 is DFQATT and CDR2 is SNEGSKA (reference sequence). The CDR3 DNA sequence: TGCAGTGCTAGCCCCTCCCGCGGGGAGCCCCAGCATTTT. Translation gives CSASPSRGEPQHF.

The rearrangement links TRBV3-1 to TRBJ1-1, with D perhaps matching TRBD1 (5 bases). The CDR3 has 14 amino acids. V lost 1 base to trimming and J lost 11 bases, with 17 bases between them. Germline V CDR1 and CDR2: LGHDT, YNNKEL (reference sequence). DNA for the CDR3: TGTGCCAGCAGCCAAGTCCGGGGGAGTGGCACGGCTTTCTTT. It translates to CASSQVRGSGTAFF.

This clonotype has a handful of counts. This chain joins TRBV5-6 and TRBJ2-5; tentative D call: TRBD1 (5 bases). V lost 2 bases and J 5 bases, leaving 13 bases between the germline ends. The CDR3 length is 14 residues. Germline V gene data show CDR1 as SGHDT and CDR2 as YYEEEE. The CDR3 here is CASSFMANRETQYF. The CDR3 nucleotides are TGTGCCAGCAGCTTTATGGCCAACAGGGAGACCCAGTACTTC.

This chain links TRBV3-1 with TRBJ1-2; the D gene is possibly TRBD1 (5 bases). The ends were cut back, 2 bases at V and 6 bases at J, with 19 bases in the middle. Germline V CDR1 and CDR2: LGHDT, YNNKEL (reference sequence). The CDR3 sequence is 16 residues long. The CDR3: CASSQKEKGLFDGYTF. The CDR3 nucleotides are TGTGCCAGCAGCCAAAAGGAGAAGGGACTATTCGATGGCTACACCTTC.

This chain joins TRBV24-1 and TRBJ2-7; 11 bases align to TRBD1. The J segment lost 0 bases and the V segment lost 4 bases, leaving 13 bases of the junction unmatched. The germline V gene has CDR1 KGHDR and CDR2 SFDVKD. CDR3 length: 19 residues. The CDR3 DNA sequence: TGTGCCACCAGTGAGTGGCCGGGACAGGGGGGCGTAAACTCCTACGAGCAGTACTTC. Its protein product is CATSEWPGQGGVNSYEQYF.

The chain uses TRBV9 and TRBJ1-1; D not certain. The CDR3 runs to 14 residues. Germline values: CDR1 SGDLS, CDR2 YYNGEE. The V end was cut by 1 base, the J end by 5 bases, with 12 bases between. Written as DNA, the CDR3 is TGTGCCAGCAGCGTAAGTCCTATGGGGACTGAAGCTTTCTTT. It codes for CASSVSPMGTEAFF.

In its sample, this clonotype was seen many times. The chain uses TRBV12-3 or TRBV12-4 and TRBJ2-2; no firm D call. This CDR3 contains 13 residues. The ends were cut back, 2 bases at V and 6 bases at J, with 7 bases in the middle. CDR3 residues: CASSLSRAGELFF. The CDR3 DNA reads TGTGCCAGCAGTTTAAGCCGGGCCGGGGAGCTGTTTTTT.

V is TRBV12-3 or TRBV12-4 and J is TRBJ1-2; tentatively, D is TRBD1 (5 bases). The CDR3 loop spans 13 amino acids. V gave up 10 bases and J gave up 1 base, with 13 bases separating them. CDR3 sequence reads: CATTAGNNYGYTF. The CDR3, as DNA: TGTGCCACCACAGCAGGGAATAACTATGGCTACACCTTC.

The V gene is TRBV5-4, the J gene TRBJ2-7; weak D call: TRBD1 (6 bases). V was pared by 4 bases and J by 6 bases, with 20 bases between. This CDR3 comprises 15 residues. The germline V gene encodes CDR1 SGHNT and CDR2 YYREEE (reference sequence). CDR3 in amino acids: CASSLGATNPGEQYF. CDR3 bases: TGTGCCAGCAGCCTGGGGGCGACGAATCCCGGCGAGCAGTACTTC. The full variable domain, in which reference TRBV5-4 and TRBJ2-7 provide the parts outside the CDR3, is ETGVTQSPTHLIKTRGQQVTLRCSSQSGHNTVSWYQQALGQGPQFIFQYYREEENGRGNFPPRFSGLQFPNYSSELNVNALELDDSALYLCASSLGATNPGEQYFGPGTRLTVT.

This clonotype has a count of ten or more. This CDR3 is CASSYGGSNTGELFF. Here the CDR3 DNA reads TGTGCCAGCAGTTACGGGGGGTCGAACACCGGGGAGCTGTTTTTT. V usage is TRBV27 and J usage is TRBJ2-2, with TRBD2 matching 7 bases. V lost 4 bases and J lost 0; bases outside the gene matches: 2. The CDR3 contains 15 residues. Germline CDR1 MNHEY, CDR2 SMNVEV (reference sequence).

This chain uses TRBV27 with TRBJ1-1; no definite D call. Deletions cut 4 bases from V and 2 bases from J, with 17 bases between. CDR1 is MNHEY, CDR2 SMNVEV, per germline (reference sequence). The CDR3 spans 16 residues. CDR3 in amino acids: CASSSLSISGNTEAFF. The CDR3 bases are TGTGCCAGCAGTTCGTTGAGCATCAGTGGCAACACTGAAGCTTTCTTT.

The chain employs TRBV28 and TRBJ1-1, with D uncertain. Germline V gene sequence: CDR1 MDHEN, CDR2 SYDVKM. This CDR3 comprises 11 residues. V was shortened by 6 bases and J by 11 bases, with 13 bases between the two germline ends. The CDR3 sequence: CASRLSGPAFF. Written as DNA, the CDR3 is TGTGCCAGCAGACTTAGCGGACCGGCTTTCTTT.

V and J are TRBV5-1 and TRBJ1-1, with 7 bases fitting TRBD1. This CDR3 comprises 14 residues. The V and J ends lost 2 bases and 5 bases, in that order; junction bases with no gene match: 6. Germline V lookup: CDR1 SGHRS, CDR2 YFSETQ. The CDR3 DNA is TGCGCCAGCAGCTTTTCAAGGGGGCAGACTGAAGCTTTCTTT. Its translation: CASSFSRGQTEAFF.

V usage is TRBV4-3 and J usage is TRBJ1-2; 7 bases fit TRBD1. The CDR3 extends over 16 amino acids. The trim removed 1 base at V and 6 bases at J, leaving 11 bases unmatched. CDR1 and CDR2 (germline): LGHNA, YSLEER. Written as DNA, the CDR3 is TGCGCCAGCAGCCAAGTACCGACAGGGATTCGAAATGGCTACACCTTC. Protein: CASSQVPTGIRNGYTF.

There are a few counts of this clonotype. This chain uses TRBV24-1 with TRBJ2-1; D unclear. Germline-derived CDR1 and CDR2 are KGHDR and SFDVKD. The CDR3 contains 12 residues. Between the trimmed V and J ends, which lost 3 bases and 15 bases, there was a span of 14 bases. The CDR3 nucleotides are TGTGCCACCAGTGATCCCGGTAGGGCGTGGTTCTTC. It specifies CATSDPGRAWFF.

This clonotype occurred a few times. The chain uses TRBV6-5 and TRBJ1-6; no clear D gene. The V and J ends lost 3 bases and 0 bases respectively, with 12 bases between them. The germline CDR1 and CDR2 sequences are MNHEY and SVGAGI. There are 17 residues in the CDR3. The CDR3 nucleotides are TGTGCCAGCAGTTATCGGCAGCAGAGCTCCTATAATTCACCCCTCCACTTT. Amino acid sequence: CASSYRQQSSYNSPLHF.